This TCR beta chain was profiled in a study of T cell responses to AZD1222 COVID-19 vaccine. The study's findings and limits: Spike-wide coverage was observed for vaccine-associated CD4 TCRs, with dominant responses at 160-218 and 743-854. Clonal diversity may have been underestimated, and the donors were mostly white British, with more females than males. Two doses of AZD1222 preceded a rise in Spike-specific TCR breadth and depth.

The protocol was immunoSEQ multiplex PCR, while the TCRdb copy is restricted to in-frame clones and leaves out a portion. The repertoire has approximately 80,000 clones, 70% to 90% of them found once; the top ten carry around 3.7%. For this clone: Antigen unknown.

Germline values: CDR1 KGHSH, CDR2 LQKENI. V dropped 3 bases and J dropped 0 bases, with 14 bases sitting between them. The CDR3 is made up of 16 amino acids. This TCR was recovered from an adult who received the AZD1222 COVID-19 vaccine. The specimen comprised peripheral blood, sampled 28 days after the second AZD1222 dose. The chain joins TRBV18 to TRBJ1-1; D might be TRBD1 (5 bases). The CDR3 is CASSPLGTAMNTEAFF. Here the CDR3 DNA reads TGTGCCAGCTCACCCTTAGGGACCGCCATGAACACTGAAGCTTTCTTT.